This T cell receptor beta chain was recovered during a study of control samples from healthy donors and cancer patients. Concerning this clone: The sample has other DNA sequences that encode this CDR3 too.

From germline, CDR1 is LGHDT and CDR2 YNNKEL (reference sequence). This CDR3 has 13 residues. The V end was cut by 1 base, the J end by 10 bases, with 8 bases between. Here immunoSEQ multiplex PCR was the method, and the copy in TCRdb shows in-frame clones only, minus some. The table lists 400,000 to 500,000 clones, about 93% of them singletons. Sequenced input: PBMCs. The chain uses TRBV3-1 (or the pseudogene TRBV3-2) and TRBJ1-6; D is unclear. This sequence originates from a man aged 35 to 55 with head and neck cancer. CDR3 coding DNA: TGTGCCAGCAGCCAAGGGAGGGAATCACCCCTCCACTTT. Translating it yields CASSQGRESPLHF.